A single T cell receptor (beta chain) is shown here with its context. A split of CD4+ cells into CD45RA+ naive and CD45RA-negative memory subsets was performed. This sample stems from a study of shared clonotypes between healthy human individuals. Study at large: A donor's plate count was three for CD4 naive and three for CD4 memory; CD8 naive had two and CD8 memory one.

This CDR3 contains 16 residues. Looked up from germline, CDR1 is SNHLY and CDR2 is FYNNEI. The junction had 10 bases not matched to a gene; V was cut back by 3 bases and J by 3 bases. TCRdb keeps only in-frame clones here, not all; method: immunoSEQ multiplex PCR. The data contain about 180,000 clones, about 93% of them singletons. The chain uses TRBV2 and TRBJ2-7, with 8 bases matching TRBD2. The origin of this receptor is a woman aged 30 to 39 in good health. Input material: naive CD4+ T cells sorted from blood. Subset defined: CD45RA+ positively selected. The CDR3 bases are TGTGCCAGCAGTGATCTTCGGGGGGGTTTGGACTACGAGCAGTACTTC. Amino acids: CASSDLRGGLDYEQYF.